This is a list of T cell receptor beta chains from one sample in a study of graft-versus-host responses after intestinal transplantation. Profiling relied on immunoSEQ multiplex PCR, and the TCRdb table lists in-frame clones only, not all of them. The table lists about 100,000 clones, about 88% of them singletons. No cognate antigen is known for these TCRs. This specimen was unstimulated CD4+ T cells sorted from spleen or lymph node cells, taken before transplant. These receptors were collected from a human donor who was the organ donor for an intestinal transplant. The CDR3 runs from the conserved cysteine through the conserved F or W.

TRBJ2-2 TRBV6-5 CASKEANTGELFF
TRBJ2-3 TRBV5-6 CASSLGLAGDSSTDTQYF
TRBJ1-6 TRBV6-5 CASRETGEGSPLHF
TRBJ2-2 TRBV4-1 CASSQNSGGPNTGELFF
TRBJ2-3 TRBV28 CASSLGGRLDTQYF
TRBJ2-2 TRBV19 CASSLTMNTGELFF
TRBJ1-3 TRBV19 CASSMELSSGNTIYF
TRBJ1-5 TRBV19 CASSDTRHQPQHF
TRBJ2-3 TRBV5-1 CASAYTDTQYF
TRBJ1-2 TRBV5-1 CASSLGDSRLGANYGYTF
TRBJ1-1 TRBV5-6 CASSLVFGGTEAFF
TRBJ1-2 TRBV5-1 CASSLGTDYYGYTF
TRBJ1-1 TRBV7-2 CASSLYQGLNTEAFF
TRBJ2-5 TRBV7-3 CASSLRGRRGSFGKETQYF
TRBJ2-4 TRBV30 CAWVPRGGQGATKNIQYF
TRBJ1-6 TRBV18 CASSREGSPLHF
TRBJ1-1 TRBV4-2 CASSQDRRDRERAEAFF
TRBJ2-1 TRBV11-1 CASSLRQGSYNEQFF
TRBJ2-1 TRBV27 CASSFGVSSYNEQFF
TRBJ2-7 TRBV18 CASSPSLAGGPYEQYF
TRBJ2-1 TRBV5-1 CASSLSSGGTRSYNEQFF
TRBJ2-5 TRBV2 CASSDSLGGDLETQYF
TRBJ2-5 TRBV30 CAWRLLGRIPETQYF
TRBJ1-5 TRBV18 CASEAGSGQPQHF
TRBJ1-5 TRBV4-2 CASSQAPLDRNQPQHF
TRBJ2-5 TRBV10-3 CAMPIGPIPIQETQYF
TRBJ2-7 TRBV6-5 CASSVMGQGPYEQYF
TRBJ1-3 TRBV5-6 CASSLVGQSSGNTIYF
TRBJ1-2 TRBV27 CASTSGGGSGYGYTF
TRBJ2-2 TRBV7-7 CASSLGASGLTTGELFF
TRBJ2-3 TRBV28 CASSLSGRPLELF
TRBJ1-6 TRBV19 CASSYPGVVSPLHF
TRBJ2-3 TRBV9 CASSVGLGERGDTQYF
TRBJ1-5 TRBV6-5 CASSWTGGQPQHF
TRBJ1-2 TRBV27 CASLSSRESGIFYGYTF
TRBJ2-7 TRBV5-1 CASSLGTGGRAYEQYF
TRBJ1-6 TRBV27 CASSLSFAPNSPLHF
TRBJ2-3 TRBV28 CASSSAGTGGLSRSTDTQYF
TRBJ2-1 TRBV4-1 CASSHRRLAGGQSSYNEQFF
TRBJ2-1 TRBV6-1 CASSEGQINEQFF
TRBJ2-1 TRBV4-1 CASSVSGGSWNEQFF
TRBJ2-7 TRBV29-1 CSVAPRLSSYEQYF
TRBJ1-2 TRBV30 CAWSRGPVAPSDYGYTF
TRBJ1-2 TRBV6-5 CASAQPGGGGYTF
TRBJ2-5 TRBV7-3 CASSQDRGKTQYF
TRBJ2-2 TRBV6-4 CASSFTANTGELFF
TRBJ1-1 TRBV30 CAWRVTRVAFF
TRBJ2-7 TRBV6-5 CASSYSSGGLSYEQYF
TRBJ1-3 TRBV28 CASSRPPSGNTIYF
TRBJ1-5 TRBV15 CATSRDPVTNTGLGQPQHF
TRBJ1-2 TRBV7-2 CASTSILGNYGYTF
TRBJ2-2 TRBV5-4 CASSTRLAANTGELFF
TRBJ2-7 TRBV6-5 CASSQELRSGEQYF
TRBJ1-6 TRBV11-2 CASSFGTGRSPLHF
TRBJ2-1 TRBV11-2 CASSSYRDYPNNEQFF